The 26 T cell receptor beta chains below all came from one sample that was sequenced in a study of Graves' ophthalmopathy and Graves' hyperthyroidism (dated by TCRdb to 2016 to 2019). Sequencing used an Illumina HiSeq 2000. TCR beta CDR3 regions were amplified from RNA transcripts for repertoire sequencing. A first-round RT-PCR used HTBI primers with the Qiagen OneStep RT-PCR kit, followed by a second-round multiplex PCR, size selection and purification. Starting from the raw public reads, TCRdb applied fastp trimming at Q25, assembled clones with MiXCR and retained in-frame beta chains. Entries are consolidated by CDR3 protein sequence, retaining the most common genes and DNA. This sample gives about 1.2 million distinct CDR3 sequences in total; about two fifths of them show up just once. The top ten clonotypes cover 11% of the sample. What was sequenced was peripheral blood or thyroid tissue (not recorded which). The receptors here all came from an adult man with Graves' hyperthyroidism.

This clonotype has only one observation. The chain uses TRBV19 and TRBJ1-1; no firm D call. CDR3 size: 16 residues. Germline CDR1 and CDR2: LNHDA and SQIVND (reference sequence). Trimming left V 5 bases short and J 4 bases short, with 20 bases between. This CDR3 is CASSEAGVFDGTEAFF. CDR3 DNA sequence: TGTGCCAGTAGTGAAGCCGGGGTTTTTGATGGCACTGAAGCTTTCTTT.

This CDR3 is CASSLSLGVRREQYF. The CDR3 nucleotides are TGTGCCAGCAGTTTATCGCTAGGGGTGCGTAGGGAGCAGTACTTC. V and J are TRBV12-3 or TRBV12-4 and TRBJ2-7; tentative D call: TRBD1 (5 bases). V lost 2 bases to trimming and J lost 7 bases, with 18 bases between them. The length of the CDR3 is 15 residues.

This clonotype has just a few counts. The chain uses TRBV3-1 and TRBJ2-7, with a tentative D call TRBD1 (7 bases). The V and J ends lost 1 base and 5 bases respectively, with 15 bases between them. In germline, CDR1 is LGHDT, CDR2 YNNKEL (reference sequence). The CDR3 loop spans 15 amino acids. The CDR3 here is CASSQVYQGGDEQYF. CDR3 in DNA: TGTGCCAGCAGCCAAGTTTACCAGGGGGGCGACGAGCAGTACTTC.

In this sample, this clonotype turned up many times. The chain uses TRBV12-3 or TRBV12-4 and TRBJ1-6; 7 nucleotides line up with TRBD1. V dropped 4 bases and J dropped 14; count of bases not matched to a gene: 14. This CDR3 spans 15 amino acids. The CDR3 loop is CASSSGTAGLGALHF. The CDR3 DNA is TGTGCCAGCAGTTCCGGGACAGCGGGCCTCGGGGCCCTCCACTTT.

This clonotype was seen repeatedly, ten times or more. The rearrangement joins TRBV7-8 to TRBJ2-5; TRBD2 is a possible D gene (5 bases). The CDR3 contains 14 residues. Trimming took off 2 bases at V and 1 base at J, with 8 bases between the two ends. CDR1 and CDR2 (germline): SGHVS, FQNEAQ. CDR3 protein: CASSLRGAQETQYF. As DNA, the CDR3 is TGTGCCAGCAGCTTACGGGGTGCCCAAGAGACCCAGTACTTC.

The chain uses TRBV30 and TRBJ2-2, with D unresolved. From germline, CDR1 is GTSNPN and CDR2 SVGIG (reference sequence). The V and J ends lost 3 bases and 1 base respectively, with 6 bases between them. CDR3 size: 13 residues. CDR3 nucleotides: TGTGCCTGGAGGAAAGGGAACACCGGGGAGCTGTTTTTT. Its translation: CAWRKGNTGELFF.

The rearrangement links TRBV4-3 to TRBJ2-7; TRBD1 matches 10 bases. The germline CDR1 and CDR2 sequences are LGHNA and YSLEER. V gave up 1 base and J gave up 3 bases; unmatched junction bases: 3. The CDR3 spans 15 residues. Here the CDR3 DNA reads TGCGCCAGCAGCCAAGCCTGGACAGGGGGCTACGAGCAGTACTTC. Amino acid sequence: CASSQAWTGGYEQYF.

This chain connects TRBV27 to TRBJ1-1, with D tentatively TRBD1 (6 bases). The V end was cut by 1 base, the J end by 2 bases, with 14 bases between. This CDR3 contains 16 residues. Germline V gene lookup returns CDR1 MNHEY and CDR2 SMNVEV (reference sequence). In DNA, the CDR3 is TGTGCCAGCAGTTTATGGGGGGGAGGGGGTAACACTGAAGCTTTCTTT. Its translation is CASSLWGGGGNTEAFF.

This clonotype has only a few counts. The CDR3 sequence is CASWRSSNQPQHF. The CDR3 DNA reads as TGTGCCAGCTGGCGGTCTAGCAATCAGCCCCAGCATTTT. The chain combines TRBV6-2 or TRBV6-3 with TRBJ1-5, with unresolved D. Germline lookup yields CDR1 MNHEY and CDR2 SVGEGT. V lost 8 bases, J lost 0 bases, and 8 bases lay in between. This CDR3 is built from 13 residues.

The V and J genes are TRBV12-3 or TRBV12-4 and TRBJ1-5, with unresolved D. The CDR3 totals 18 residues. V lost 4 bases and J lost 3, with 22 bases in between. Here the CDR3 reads CASSYPVAGLHDNQPQHF. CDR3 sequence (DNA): TGTGCCAGCAGTTATCCTGTCGCCGGGTTGCATGACAATCAGCCCCAGCATTTT.

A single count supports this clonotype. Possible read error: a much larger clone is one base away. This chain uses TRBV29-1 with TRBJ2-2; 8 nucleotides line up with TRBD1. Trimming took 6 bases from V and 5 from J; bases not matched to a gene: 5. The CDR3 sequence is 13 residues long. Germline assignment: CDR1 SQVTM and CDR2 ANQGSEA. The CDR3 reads CSVGQGATGELFF. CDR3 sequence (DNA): TGCAGCGTAGGGCAGGGGGCGACCGGGGAGCTGTTTTTT.

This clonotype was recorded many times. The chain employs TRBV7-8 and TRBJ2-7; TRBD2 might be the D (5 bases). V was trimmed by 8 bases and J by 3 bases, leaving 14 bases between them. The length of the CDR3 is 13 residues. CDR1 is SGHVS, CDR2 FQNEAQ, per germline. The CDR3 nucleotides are TGTGCCAGCCGATGGGCTAGCAGCTACGAGCAGTACTTC. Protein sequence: CASRWASSYEQYF. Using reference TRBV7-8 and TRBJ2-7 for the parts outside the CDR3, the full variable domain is GAGVSQSPRYKVAKRGQDVALRCDPISGHVSLFWYQQALGQGPEFLTYFQNEAQLDKSGLPSDRFFAERPEGSVSTLKIQRTQQEDSAVYLCASRWASSYEQYFGPGTRLTVT.

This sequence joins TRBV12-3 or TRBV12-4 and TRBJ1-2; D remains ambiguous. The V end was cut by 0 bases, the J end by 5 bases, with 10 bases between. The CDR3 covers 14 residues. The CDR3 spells CASSLAGARYGYTF. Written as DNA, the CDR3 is TGTGCCAGCAGTTTAGCGGGAGCTCGGTATGGCTACACCTTC.

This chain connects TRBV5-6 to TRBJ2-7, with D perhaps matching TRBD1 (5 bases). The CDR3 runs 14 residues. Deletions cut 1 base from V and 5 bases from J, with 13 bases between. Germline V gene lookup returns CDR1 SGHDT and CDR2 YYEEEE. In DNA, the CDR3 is TGTGCCAGCAGCTTGAGGGCAGGGTTCCACGAGCAGTACTTC. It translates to CASSLRAGFHEQYF.

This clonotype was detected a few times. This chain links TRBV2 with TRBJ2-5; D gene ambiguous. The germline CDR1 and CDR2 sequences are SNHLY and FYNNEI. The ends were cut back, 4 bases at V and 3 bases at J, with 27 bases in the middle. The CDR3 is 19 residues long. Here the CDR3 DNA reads TGTGCCAGCAGTGGATATTCTTACCGGATAGGATGGATAAAAGAGACCCAGTACTTC. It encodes CASSGYSYRIGWIKETQYF.

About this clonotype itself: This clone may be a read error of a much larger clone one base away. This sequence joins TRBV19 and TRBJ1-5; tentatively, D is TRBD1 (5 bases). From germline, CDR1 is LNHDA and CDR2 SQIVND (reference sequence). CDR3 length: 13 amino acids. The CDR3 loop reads CASGGIGNQLQHF. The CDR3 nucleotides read TGTGCCAGTGGGGGTATAGGCAATCAGCTCCAGCATTTT.

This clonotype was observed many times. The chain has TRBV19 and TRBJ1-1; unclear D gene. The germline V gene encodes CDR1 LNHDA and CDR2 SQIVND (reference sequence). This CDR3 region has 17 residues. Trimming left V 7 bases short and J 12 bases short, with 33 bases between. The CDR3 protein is CASKELWTNLGTFITFF. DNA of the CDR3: TGTGCCAGTAAGGAGCTCTGGACTAACCTGGGAACGTTCATAACTTTCTTT.

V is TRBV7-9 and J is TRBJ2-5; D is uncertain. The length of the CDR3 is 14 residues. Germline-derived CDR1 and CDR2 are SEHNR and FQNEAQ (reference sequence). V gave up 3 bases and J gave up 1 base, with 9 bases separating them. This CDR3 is CASSFLRSQETQYF. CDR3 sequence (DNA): TGTGCCAGCAGCTTCTTGCGGTCCCAAGAGACCCAGTACTTC.

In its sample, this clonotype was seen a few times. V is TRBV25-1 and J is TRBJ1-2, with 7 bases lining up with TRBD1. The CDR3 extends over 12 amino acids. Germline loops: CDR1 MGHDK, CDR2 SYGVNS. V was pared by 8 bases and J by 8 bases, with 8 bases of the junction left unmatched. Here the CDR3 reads CASGAGGWGYTF. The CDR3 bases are TGTGCCAGCGGTGCAGGGGGTTGGGGCTACACCTTC.

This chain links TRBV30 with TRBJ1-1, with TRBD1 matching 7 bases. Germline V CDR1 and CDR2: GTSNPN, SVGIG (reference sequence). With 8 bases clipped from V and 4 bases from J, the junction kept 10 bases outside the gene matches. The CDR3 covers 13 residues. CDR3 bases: TGTGCCGTTACAGGGGTTAGGGGCACTGAAGCTTTCTTT. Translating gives CAVTGVRGTEAFF.

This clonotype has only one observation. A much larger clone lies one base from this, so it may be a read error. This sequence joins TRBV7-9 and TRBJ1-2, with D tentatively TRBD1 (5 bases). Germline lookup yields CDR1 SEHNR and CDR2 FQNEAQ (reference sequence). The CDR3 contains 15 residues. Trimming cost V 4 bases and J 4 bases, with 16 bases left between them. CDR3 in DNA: TGTGCCAGCAGCTCCCCGAGGGGCGGAGTCTATGGCTACACCTTC. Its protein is CASSSPRGGVYGYTF. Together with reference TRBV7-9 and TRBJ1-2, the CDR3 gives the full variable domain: DTGVSQNPRHKITKRGQNVTFRCDPISEHNRLYWYRQTLGQGPEFLTYFQNEAQLEKSRLLSDRFSAERPKGSFSTLEIQRTEQGDSAMYLCASSSPRGGVYGYTFGSGTRLTVV.

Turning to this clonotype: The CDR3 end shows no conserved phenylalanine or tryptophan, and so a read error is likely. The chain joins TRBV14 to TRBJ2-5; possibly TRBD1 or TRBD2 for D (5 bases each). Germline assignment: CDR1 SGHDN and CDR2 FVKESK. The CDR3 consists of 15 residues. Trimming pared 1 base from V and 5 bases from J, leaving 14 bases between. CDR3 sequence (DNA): TGTGCCAGCAGCCAAGGATCCAGGGAGTATGAGACCCAGTACCTC. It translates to CASSQGSREYETQYL.

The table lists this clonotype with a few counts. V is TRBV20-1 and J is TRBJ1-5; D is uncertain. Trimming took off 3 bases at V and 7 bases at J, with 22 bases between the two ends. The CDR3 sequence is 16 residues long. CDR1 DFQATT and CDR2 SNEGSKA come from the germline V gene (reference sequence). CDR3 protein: CSARQAGLGFLQPQHF. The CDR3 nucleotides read TGCAGTGCTAGGCAAGCTGGGTTAGGGTTTTTGCAGCCCCAGCATTTT.

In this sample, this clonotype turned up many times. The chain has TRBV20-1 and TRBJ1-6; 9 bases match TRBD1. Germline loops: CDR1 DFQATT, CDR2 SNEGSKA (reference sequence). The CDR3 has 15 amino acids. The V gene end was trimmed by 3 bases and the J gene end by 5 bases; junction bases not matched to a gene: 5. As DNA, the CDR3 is TGCAGTGCTAGCACAGGGGGCCGGGATAATTCACCCCTCCACTTT. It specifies CSASTGGRDNSPLHF.

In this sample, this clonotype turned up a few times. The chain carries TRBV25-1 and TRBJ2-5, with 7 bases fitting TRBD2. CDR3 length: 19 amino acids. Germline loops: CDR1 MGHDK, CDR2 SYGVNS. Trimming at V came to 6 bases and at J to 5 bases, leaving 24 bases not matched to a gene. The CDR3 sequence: CASSTTSMGGSGLRETQYF. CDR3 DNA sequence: TGTGCCAGCAGCACGACTAGCATGGGCGGGAGTGGCCTGCGGGAGACCCAGTACTTC.

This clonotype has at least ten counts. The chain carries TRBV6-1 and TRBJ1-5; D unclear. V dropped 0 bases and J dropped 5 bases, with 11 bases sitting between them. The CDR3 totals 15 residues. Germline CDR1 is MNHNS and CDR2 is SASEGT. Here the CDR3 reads CASSEAGLIDQPQHF. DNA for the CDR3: TGTGCCAGCAGTGAAGCAGGACTGATCGATCAGCCCCAGCATTTT.